Listed below are T cell receptor beta chains from one sample, sequenced in a study of vaccination and CD4 T cells after COVID-19. MiXCR, run by TCRdb on the PCR reads, gives a single entry per CDR3 protein. The sample comprises roughly 6,800 distinct CDR3 sequences, approximately 32% of which are singletons, and roughly 22% rests with the top ten. What these receptors recognize is not known. Sample: CD4+ T cells from blood, cultured in vitro. Receptors were obtained from a human donor in good health. Each CDR3 is given without its conserved first and last residue. Fields, in order: V gene, J gene, clone size, CDR3 protein. Some rows have no size entry. The others give once, few or many, or a class for an expanded clone.

TRBV19,TRBJ2-3,-,ASSASDRHTDTQY
TRBV5-5,TRBJ1-2,once,ASSLAGDYYGYT
TRBV19,TRBJ2-7,-,ATSGGPRSSYEQY
TRBV11-2,TRBJ1-1,-,ASRQGLNTEAF
TRBV18,TRBJ1-2,once,ASLTYRLGGYT
TRBV20-1,TRBJ1-2,-,SAPDSTTYGYT
TRBV6-1,TRBJ2-7,few,ASIFPGGIYEQY
TRBV20-1,TRBJ2-7,few,SARSQGGTYEQY
TRBV11-1,TRBJ1-1,-,ASSHRTGIAF
TRBV12-3/TRBV12-4,TRBJ1-1,-,ASSLPVANTEAF
TRBV28,TRBJ2-3,-,ASSLVQGAGDTQY
TRBV20-1,TRBJ1-1,-,SVAGGAIPEAF
TRBV20-1,TRBJ2-1,-,SASYRTITVNEQF
TRBV6-1,TRBJ1-2,few,ASSATFAEPSGYT
TRBV20-1,TRBJ1-1,medium-sized,SARPRGGSTEAF
TRBV5-1,TRBJ2-5,-,ASSTSGDAETQY
TRBV30,TRBJ2-3,-,ASGVADTQY